This TCR beta chain was observed in a study of blood T cell repertoires in COVID-19 (dated by TCRdb to the early 2020s). About the study as a whole: The collaborator samples originated in the United States, Italy and Spain and spanned the acute and convalescent phases of COVID-19. The prospective study material was composed of cDNA or gDNA derived from T cells, B-cell-depleted T cells, or PBMCs. The dataset comprised deeply sampled blood TCRbeta repertoires from subjects exposed to, actively infected with, or recovered from COVID-19. A freely available public database, intended as a resource for researchers studying the immune response to SARS-CoV-2, is where the repertoires were released. Samples came from the ongoing ImmuneRACE study (first 160 participants) plus 1,254 subjects from 6 global collaborators. The sample metadata nearly always contained a de-identified subject ID, COVID-19 status, age in years and sex. Where available, HLA class I and class II types were taken from metadata supplied by the sample provider and were not determined by assay-based typing.

The immunoSEQ Assay, a bias-controlled multiplex PCR, was used to amplify TCRbeta CDR3 regions from genomic DNA. Per the authors' processing: The number of nucleated cells in each sample was estimated by amplification of reference gene primers within the assay. To quantify the absolute abundance of each unique TCRbeta CDR3 rearrangement, sequence reads were collapsed and filtered. For each sample, productive Simpson clonality was calculated as the square root of Simpson's diversity index over productive rearrangements. In TCRdb, the immuneACCESS table is reduced to in-frame sequences with V and J assigned. These tables do not hold every clone; where another copy was compared, an unresolved V gene accounts for under half, and the others remain unexplained. The V and J calls and clone size are taken from that table; D and trimming were inferred from the DNA. Recorded for this sample are 250,000 to 350,000 clones; over 75% of them occurred a single time. Around 0.92% of the sample is taken by the ten largest.

In regard to this clone: Its antigen has not been determined. No much larger clone is present one base from it, and per-base qualities are unavailable.

Summary of the overall study and its limitations: How much clinical and demographic metadata was included differed by source and by participant, and the metadata was provided uncurated.

CDR1 is given as LNHDA and CDR2 as SQIVND, both from the germline V gene (reference sequence). The CDR3 measures 14 amino acids from cysteine to phenylalanine. Only the CDR3 portion is preserved as DNA: 42 bases, with reading frame beginning at the first base. Here V drops 3 bases and J drops 5 bases, and the junction holds 5 bases not matched to any gene. Participants in the prospective study were aged about 18 to 90 years, lived in 24 United States geographic areas, and enrolled through a virtual design. Cohort assignment in the prospective study relied on participant-reported clinical history from a screening survey and a study questionnaire. For ImmuneRACE Cohort 3, a participant was defined as recovered based on two consecutive negative NP/OP PCR tests, clearance by a healthcare professional, or resolution of symptoms. Each participant in the prospective study had whole blood, serum and a nasopharyngeal or oropharyngeal swab collected by mobile phlebotomists. Over a roughly two-month period, participants in the prospective study had the option of providing additional blood draws and questionnaires. Before DNA extraction, prospective study blood samples were shipped either frozen or at room temperature.

The receptor's source is a woman aged 25 to 39 who had recovered from COVID-19. The chain is encoded by TRBV19 joined to TRBJ2-3; a stretch of 7 junction bases matches TRBD2. The sample comprised PBMCs or T cells enriched from blood (not recorded which). The nucleotides read TGTGCCAGTAGTATGGTCGCGGGAGTAGATACGCAGTATTTT. Translation gives CASSMVAGVDTQYF.